A single TCR beta chain is shown here with its context. Its antigen is undetermined. Ophthalmopathy donors' eye disease showed moderate-to-severe activity, CAS of at least 3, NOSPECS of at least 4 and duration under 3 months. RNA served as the template for amplifying TCR beta CDR3 regions. Investigators did first-round RT-PCR with HTBI primers, then second-round multiplex PCR. TCRdb processed the multiplex PCR reads anew with MiXCR; each CDR3 protein has one entry. The sample records about 230,000 distinct CDR3 sequences, 45% being singletons. This record comes from a study of Graves' ophthalmopathy and Graves' hyperthyroidism. General observations from the study: Sensitivity reached roughly 90% and specificity 81.08% for a 13-signature model separating ophthalmopathy from stable hyperthyroidism.

Trimming at V came to 3 bases and at J to 0 bases, leaving 5 bases not matched to a gene. The CDR3 consists of 15 residues. The V gene's germline CDR1 is SGHRS and CDR2 YFSETQ. Sequenced sample: peripheral blood. The gene calls are TRBV5-1 and TRBJ2-5; 7 nucleotides line up with TRBD1. This clonotype was obtained from an adult man with Graves' ophthalmopathy. The CDR3 region has the DNA TGCGCCAGCAGCTCGGCACAGGGGCACCAAGAGACCCAGTACTTC. Its translation: CASSSAQGHQETQYF.